These 2 T cell receptor beta chains were all obtained from the same sample, sequenced in a study of Graves' ophthalmopathy and Graves' hyperthyroidism. CDR3 regions of TCR beta were amplified from RNA transcripts. In the first round, RT-PCR was carried out with HTBI primers, and a multiplex PCR formed the second round. TCRdb fed the multiplex PCR reads into MiXCR, producing one record per CDR3 protein. Of around 1.1 million distinct CDR3 sequences in the sample, about 38% were seen once. Sequencing was done on a sample of peripheral blood or thyroid tissue (not recorded which). All receptors come from an adult man with Graves' hyperthyroidism.

The V and J genes are TRBV10-3 and TRBJ1-6; D gene ambiguous. V was clipped by 6 bases and J by 5 bases, with 14 bases between them. The CDR3 has 15 residues. The germline V gene has CDR1 ENHRY and CDR2 SYGVKD. The CDR3 protein is CAISLGRTNNSPLHF. As DNA, the CDR3 is TGTGCCATCAGCTTGGGCAGGACGAATAATTCACCCCTCCACTTT.

Points on this clonotype: A much bigger clone sits one base away, suggesting this may be a read error. The genes are TRBV5-8 and TRBJ1-5, with 7 bases lining up with TRBD1. The V and J ends lost 4 bases and 5 bases, in that order; junction bases with no gene match: 3. Germline CDR1 reads SGHTS; CDR2 reads YDEGEE. The CDR3 sequence is 13 residues long. The CDR3 here is CASSATGYQPQHF. The CDR3 nucleotides are TGTGCCAGCAGCGCGACAGGGTATCAGCCCCAGCATTTT. Full variable domain (rest looked up from reference TRBV5-8 and TRBJ1-5): EAGVTQSPTHLIKTRGQQATLRCSPISGHTSVYWYQQALGLGLQFLLWYDEGEERNRGNFPPRFSGRQFPNYSSELNVNALELEDSALYLCASSATGYQPQHFGDGTRLSIL.